The 18 T cell receptor beta chains below all came from one sample that was sequenced in a study of early T cells in non-severe SARS-CoV-2 infection. In TCRdb, the 5' RACE reads were re-called with MiXCR into one record per CDR3 protein. The sample lists around 59,000 distinct CDR3 sequences; around an eighth were seen once. The sample taken for sequencing was whole blood. The receptor source for this set is an adult who was a healthcare worker with PCR-confirmed SARS-CoV-2 infection or an uninfected control (not recorded which).

This clonotype was seen only a few times. The rearrangement links TRBV2 to TRBJ2-7, with unresolved D. V was pared by 7 bases and J by 0 bases, with 10 bases between. Germline loops: CDR1 SNHLY, CDR2 FYNNEI. The CDR3 is made up of 13 amino acids. CDR3 residues: CASIGVSSYEQYF. The CDR3 DNA is TGTGCCAGCATAGGTGTTAGCTCCTACGAGCAGTACTTC.

The chain uses TRBV20-1 and TRBJ2-3; 7 nucleotides align to TRBD2. V lost 3 bases, J lost 2 bases, and 2 bases stayed unmatched. The CDR3 runs to 13 residues. CDR1 is DFQATT, CDR2 SNEGSKA, per germline (reference sequence). CDR3 in amino acids: CSARLAVTDTQYF. DNA for the CDR3: TGCAGTGCTAGGCTAGCGGTCACAGATACGCAGTATTTT.

This clonotype has ten or more counts. V gene TRBV27 combines with J gene TRBJ1-2; TRBD1 might be the D (6 bases). The ends were cut back, 4 bases at V and 5 bases at J, with 20 bases in the middle. The germline gives CDR1 MNHEY, CDR2 SMNVEV (reference sequence). The CDR3 extends over 16 amino acids. As DNA, the CDR3 is TGTGCCAGCAGTTCCTCCTCCCAGGGGTTATATTATGGCTACACCTTC. Its translation: CASSSSSQGLYYGYTF.

This clonotype occurred a few times. The CDR3 DNA reads TGTGCCAGTGCTCCAGGGGGGTACCAAGAGACCCAGTACTTC. Translating gives CASAPGGYQETQYF. The chain recombines TRBV27 with TRBJ2-5, with D tentatively TRBD1 (7 bases). The CDR3 spans 14 residues. Germline loops: CDR1 MNHEY, CDR2 SMNVEV (reference sequence). Trimming stripped 9 bases from V and 0 bases from J, with 14 bases between.

V is TRBV7-3 and J is TRBJ1-2; D is unclear. The V gene's germline CDR1 is SGHTA and CDR2 FQGTGA. V was pared by 0 bases and J by 4 bases, with 9 bases between. There are 14 residues in the CDR3. The CDR3 bases are TGTGCCAGCAGCTTAACAGGCGGAGGCTATGGCTACACCTTC. The encoded protein is CASSLTGGGYGYTF.

This clonotype was seen a single time. The chain is built from TRBV20-1 and TRBJ2-5; TRBD2 agrees at 7 bases. Germline V gene data show CDR1 as DFQATT and CDR2 as SNEGSKA (reference sequence). CDR3 length: 12 residues. The trim removed 5 bases at V and 4 bases at J, leaving 4 bases unmatched. CDR3 residues: CSAGAGVETQYF. DNA of the CDR3: TGCAGTGCTGGGGCGGGGGTAGAGACCCAGTACTTC.

In its sample, this clonotype was seen many times. The chain uses TRBV30 and TRBJ2-1; D not certain. Trimming pared 3 bases from V and 9 bases from J, leaving 15 bases between. CDR3 size: 13 residues. The germline gives CDR1 GTSNPN, CDR2 SVGIG (reference sequence). The CDR3 loop reads CAWSALSTGEQFF. DNA for the CDR3: TGTGCCTGGAGCGCCCTTAGTACGGGTGAGCAGTTCTTC.

This clonotype was detected many times. The genes are TRBV5-1 and TRBJ2-2, with D unclear. With 4 bases removed from V and 4 bases from J, the gap between germline ends came to 8 bases. This CDR3 comprises 13 residues. CDR1 is SGHRS, CDR2 YFSETQ, per germline. The CDR3: CASSPGGTGELFF. The CDR3 nucleotides are TGCGCCAGCAGCCCCGGCGGCACCGGGGAGCTGTTTTTT.

Worth noting for this clonotype: Just one base apart from a much larger clone, this may be a read error. V usage is TRBV6-4 and J usage is TRBJ2-7, with no clear D. Germline V gene data show CDR1 as MRHNA and CDR2 as SNTAGT. This CDR3 region has 11 residues. Trimming shortened V by 3 bases and J by 6 bases, and 6 bases separated the two germline ends. CDR3 loop: CASSERSEQYF. Written as DNA, the CDR3 is TGTGCCAGCAGTGAGAGGTCCGAGCAGTACTTC.

This clonotype was detected a few times. The V call is TRBV2, the J call TRBJ1-2; D is unresolved. Deletions cut 6 bases from V and 4 bases from J, with 9 bases between. The length of the CDR3 is 12 residues. The V gene's germline CDR1 is SNHLY and CDR2 FYNNEI. The CDR3 sequence is CASSAGPYGYTF. The CDR3 DNA sequence: TGTGCCAGCAGCGCAGGACCCTATGGCTACACCTTC.

In this sample, this clonotype turned up a few times. The gene calls are TRBV5-7 and TRBJ1-5; possibly TRBD1 for D (5 bases). TRBV5-7 is flagged as an ORF with uncertain function. The ends were cut back, 7 bases at V and 7 bases at J, with 18 bases in the middle. CDR3 size: 14 residues. CDR3 protein: CASSGAGQEQPQHF. CDR3 nucleotide sequence: TGTGCCAGCTCTGGCGCGGGGCAGGAGCAGCCCCAGCATTTT.

This clonotype was counted at least ten times. The chain employs TRBV11-1 and TRBJ2-1, with D maybe TRBD2 (5 bases). This CDR3 has 12 amino acids. Per germline, CDR1 SGHAT and CDR2 FQDESV (reference sequence). V gave up 1 base and J gave up 10 bases, with 8 bases separating them. The CDR3 sequence: CASSLGAEEQFF. As DNA, the CDR3 is TGTGCCAGCAGCTTAGGAGCGGAGGAGCAGTTCTTC.

The chain is built from TRBV14 and TRBJ2-5; D not resolved. The V and J ends lost 3 bases and 2 bases respectively, with 7 bases between them. This CDR3 region has 13 residues. Germline assignment: CDR1 SGHDN and CDR2 FVKESK. The CDR3 here is CASSQRPQETQYF. The CDR3 DNA reads as TGTGCCAGCAGCCAGAGACCTCAAGAGACCCAGTACTTC.

This clonotype was counted ten times or more. The chain couples TRBV28 to TRBJ2-2, with D uncertain. This CDR3 region has 15 residues. Germline V CDR1 and CDR2: MDHEN, SYDVKM. Trimming stripped 5 bases from V and 5 bases from J, with 15 bases between. Here the CDR3 reads CASSPLLRGTGELFF. The DNA for the CDR3 is TGTGCCAGCAGTCCCTTGCTCAGAGGAACCGGGGAGCTGTTTTTT.

This clonotype was counted between two and nine times. The chain combines TRBV3-1 with TRBJ2-7, with D uncertain. Trimming removed 1 base from V and 6 bases from J, with 4 bases in between. The V gene's germline CDR1 is LGHDT and CDR2 YNNKEL (reference sequence). This CDR3 spans 11 amino acids. As DNA, the CDR3 is TGTGCCAGCAGCCAAGCCGGCGAGCAGTACTTC. It specifies CASSQAGEQYF.

The chain carries TRBV29-1 and TRBJ1-2; weak D call: TRBD1 (5 bases). Germline V gene lookup returns CDR1 SQVTM and CDR2 ANQGSEA. The V end lost 6 bases, the J end lost 4 bases, and 15 bases lay between the germline ends. The CDR3 totals 13 residues. The CDR3 DNA reads as TGCAGCGTCCCCAGGGTGACGGGCTATGGCTACACCTTC. This sequence encodes CSVPRVTGYGYTF.

This clonotype has ten or more counts. J is TRBJ2-1 and V is TRBV12-3 or TRBV12-4; no clear D. Trimming pared 5 bases from V and 9 bases from J, leaving 11 bases between. The CDR3 runs to 12 residues. CDR3 DNA sequence: TGTGCCAGCAGTCCACAGTCCGGTGAGCAGTTCTTC. Its protein product is CASSPQSGEQFF.

The chain employs TRBV11-2 and TRBJ2-7, with 9 nucleotides matching TRBD2. Per germline, CDR1 SGHAT and CDR2 FQNNGV. The CDR3 has 15 residues. Trimming at V came to 3 bases and at J to 7 bases, leaving 10 bases not matched to a gene. This CDR3 reads CASSFVAGGPGEQYF. The CDR3 region has the DNA TGTGCCAGCAGCTTTGTCGCGGGAGGGCCTGGGGAGCAGTACTTC. Full variable domain (remainder filled in from reference TRBV11-2 and TRBJ2-7): EAGVAQSPRYKIIEKRQSVAFWCNPISGHATLYWYQQILGQGPKLLIQFQNNGVVDDSQLPKDRFSAERLKGVDSTLKIQPAKLEDSAVYLCASSFVAGGPGEQYFGPGTRLTVT.